This TCR beta chain was observed in a study of blood T cells in healthy people across ages. Each sample gave at least 6.5 million isolated PBMCs. Overall study findings and caveats: Significant beta diversity loss was already apparent by age 40, declining roughly linearly.

Regarding this clonotype: No antigen is known for it.

For the second PCR, which ran for about 6 to 11 cycles, a sample-barcoded 5' primer and a J-beta primer mix were used. MiXCR was run by TCRdb on the 5' RACE reads, yielding one entry per CDR3 protein. The sample lists hundreds of thousands of distinct CDR3 sequences; roughly three fifths were seen once. There are 16 residues in the CDR3. CDR1 is DFQATT, CDR2 SNEGSKA, per germline (reference sequence). Trimming left V 0 bases short and J 4 bases short, with 15 bases between. This rearrangement joins TRBV20-1 to TRBJ1-4, with D tentatively TRBD1 (6 bases). The source of this sequence is a man in his forties or fifties in good health. Sequencing was performed on blood. The CDR3 is CSARDLRGPGNEKLFF. CDR3 in DNA: TGCAGTGCTAGAGATCTCAGGGGTCCGGGTAATGAAAAACTGTTTTTT.